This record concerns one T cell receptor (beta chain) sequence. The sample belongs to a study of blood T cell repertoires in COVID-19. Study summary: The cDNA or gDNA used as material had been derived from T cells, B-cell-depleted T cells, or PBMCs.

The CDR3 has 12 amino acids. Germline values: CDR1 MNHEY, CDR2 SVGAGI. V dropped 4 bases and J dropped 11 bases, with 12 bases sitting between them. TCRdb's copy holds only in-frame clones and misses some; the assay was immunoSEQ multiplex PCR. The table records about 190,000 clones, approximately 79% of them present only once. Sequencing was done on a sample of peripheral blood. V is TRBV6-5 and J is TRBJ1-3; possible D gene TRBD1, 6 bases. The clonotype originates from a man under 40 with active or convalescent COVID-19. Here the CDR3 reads CASSSLQGAIYF. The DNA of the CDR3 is TGTGCCAGCAGTTCCCTACAGGGTGCCATATATTTT.